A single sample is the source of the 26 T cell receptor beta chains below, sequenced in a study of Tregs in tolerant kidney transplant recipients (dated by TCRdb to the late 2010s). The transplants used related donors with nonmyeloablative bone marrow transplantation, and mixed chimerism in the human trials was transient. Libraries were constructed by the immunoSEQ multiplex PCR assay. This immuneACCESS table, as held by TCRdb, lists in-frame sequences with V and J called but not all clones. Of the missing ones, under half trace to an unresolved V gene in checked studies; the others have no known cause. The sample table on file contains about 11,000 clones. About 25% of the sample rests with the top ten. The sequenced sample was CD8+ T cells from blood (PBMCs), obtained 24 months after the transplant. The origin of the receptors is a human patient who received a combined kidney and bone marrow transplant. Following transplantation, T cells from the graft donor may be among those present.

The DNA read from the CDR3 is TGTGCCAGCAGTGTTTACTACAATGAG. Translation: CASSVYYNE. The CDR3 as a whole reads CASSVYYNEQFF. V and J are TRBV6-1 and TRBJ2-1, with unresolved D. The read ends 3 residues shy of where the CDR3 ends; the end is completed using the germline J gene. The V gene lost 4 bases and the J gene lost 3 bases, with 4 bases spanning the gap. This CDR3 is 12 amino acids long. Germline-derived CDR1 and CDR2 are MNHNS and SASEGT.

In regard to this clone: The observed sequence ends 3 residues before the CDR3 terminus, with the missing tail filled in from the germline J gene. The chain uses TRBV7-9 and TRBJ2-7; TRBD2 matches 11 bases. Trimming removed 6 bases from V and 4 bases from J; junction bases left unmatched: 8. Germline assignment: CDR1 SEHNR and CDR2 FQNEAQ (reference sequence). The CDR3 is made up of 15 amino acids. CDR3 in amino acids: CASSSTSGRTYEQYF. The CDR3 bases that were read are TGTGCCAGCAGTTCCACTAGCGGGAGAACTTACGAG.

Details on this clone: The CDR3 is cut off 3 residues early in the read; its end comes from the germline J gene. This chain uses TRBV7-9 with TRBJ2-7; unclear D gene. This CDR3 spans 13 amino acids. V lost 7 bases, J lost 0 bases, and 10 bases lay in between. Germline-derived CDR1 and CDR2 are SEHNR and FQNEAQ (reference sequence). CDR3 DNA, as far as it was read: TGTGCCAGCACCGCTGCCGGCTCCTACGAG. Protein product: CASTAAGSYE. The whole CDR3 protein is CASTAAGSYEQYF.

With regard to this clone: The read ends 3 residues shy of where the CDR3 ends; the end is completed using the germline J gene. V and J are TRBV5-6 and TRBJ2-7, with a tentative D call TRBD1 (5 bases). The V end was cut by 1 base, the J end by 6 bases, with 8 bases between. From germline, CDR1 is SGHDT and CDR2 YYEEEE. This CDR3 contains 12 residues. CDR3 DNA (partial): TGTGCCAGCAGCTTGAGGGGTAGCGAG. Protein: CASSLRGSE. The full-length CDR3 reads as CASSLRGSEQYF.

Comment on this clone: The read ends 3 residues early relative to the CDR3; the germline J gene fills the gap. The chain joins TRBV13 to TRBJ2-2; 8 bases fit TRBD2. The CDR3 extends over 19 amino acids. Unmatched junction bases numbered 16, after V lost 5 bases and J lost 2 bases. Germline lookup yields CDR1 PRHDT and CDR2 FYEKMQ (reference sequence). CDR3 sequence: CASSPLHLSGGLNTGELFF. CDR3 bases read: TGTGCCAGCAGCCCACTCCACCTGAGCGGGGGACTTAACACCGGGGAG.

The sequenced CDR3 bases are TGCAGCGTTATCTGGGGACTAGCTTTTGGAGAGACC. Its translation is CSVIWGLAFGET. The whole CDR3 is CSVIWGLAFGETQYF. The V and J genes are TRBV29-1 and TRBJ2-5; the match to TRBD2 covers 9 bases. The sequenced fragment ends 3 residues before the CDR3 boundary, so the rest is inferred from the germline J gene. The CDR3 spans 15 residues. Per the germline V gene, CDR1 is SQVTM and CDR2 is ANQGSEA. After removal of 5 bases from V and 4 bases from J, the junction contained 11 bases not matched to a gene.

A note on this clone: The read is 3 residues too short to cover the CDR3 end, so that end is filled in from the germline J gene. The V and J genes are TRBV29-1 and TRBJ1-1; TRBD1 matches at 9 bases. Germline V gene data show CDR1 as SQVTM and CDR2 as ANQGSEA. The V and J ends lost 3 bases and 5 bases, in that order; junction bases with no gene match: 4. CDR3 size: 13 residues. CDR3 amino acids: CSVDRQGGTEAFF. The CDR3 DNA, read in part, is TGCAGCGTTGATCGACAGGGGGGGACTGAA.

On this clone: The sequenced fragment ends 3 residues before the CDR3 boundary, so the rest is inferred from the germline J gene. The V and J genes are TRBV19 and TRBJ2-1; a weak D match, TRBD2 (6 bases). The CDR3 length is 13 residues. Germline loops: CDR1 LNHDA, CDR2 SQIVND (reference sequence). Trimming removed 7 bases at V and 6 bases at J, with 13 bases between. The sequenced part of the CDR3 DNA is TGTGCCAGTACCGACTCTAGCGCCAATGAG. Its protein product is CASTDSSANE. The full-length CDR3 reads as CASTDSSANEQFF.

The CDR3 DNA, read in part, is TGTGCCAGCAGCCAAGTTGAGGGGAAAGGC. Its translation is CASSQVEGKG. The full CDR3 reads CASSQVEGKGYTF. V is TRBV4-2 and J is TRBJ1-2; possibly TRBD1 for D (5 bases). Sequencing ends 3 residues short of the CDR3 end; the germline J gene provides the rest. This CDR3 contains 13 residues. The germline V gene has CDR1 LGHNA and CDR2 YNFKEQ.

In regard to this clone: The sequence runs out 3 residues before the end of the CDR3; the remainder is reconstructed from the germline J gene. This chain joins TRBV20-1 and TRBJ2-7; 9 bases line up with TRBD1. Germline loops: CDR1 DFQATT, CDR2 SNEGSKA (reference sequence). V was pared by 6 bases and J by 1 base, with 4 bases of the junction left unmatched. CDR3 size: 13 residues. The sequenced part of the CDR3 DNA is TGCAGTGCGTCCGGGACAGGGTCCTACGAG. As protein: CSASGTGSYE. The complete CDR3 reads CSASGTGSYEQYF.

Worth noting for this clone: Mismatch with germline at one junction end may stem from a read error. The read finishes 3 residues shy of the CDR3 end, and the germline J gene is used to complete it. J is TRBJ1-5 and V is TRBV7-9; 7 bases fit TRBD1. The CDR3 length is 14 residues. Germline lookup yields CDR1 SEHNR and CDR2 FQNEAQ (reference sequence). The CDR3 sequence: CAGSDRDGYQPQHF. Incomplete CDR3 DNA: TGTGCCGGCAGCGACAGGGATGGGTATCAGCCC.

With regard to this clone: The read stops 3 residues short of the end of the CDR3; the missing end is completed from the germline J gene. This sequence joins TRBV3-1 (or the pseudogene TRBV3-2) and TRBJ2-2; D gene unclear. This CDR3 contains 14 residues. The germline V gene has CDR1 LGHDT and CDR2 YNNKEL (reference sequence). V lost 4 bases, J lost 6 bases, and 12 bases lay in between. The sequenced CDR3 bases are TGTGCCAGCAGCCCCTCACCCAGGTCCGGGGAG. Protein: CASSPSPRSGE. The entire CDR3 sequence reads CASSPSPRSGELFF.

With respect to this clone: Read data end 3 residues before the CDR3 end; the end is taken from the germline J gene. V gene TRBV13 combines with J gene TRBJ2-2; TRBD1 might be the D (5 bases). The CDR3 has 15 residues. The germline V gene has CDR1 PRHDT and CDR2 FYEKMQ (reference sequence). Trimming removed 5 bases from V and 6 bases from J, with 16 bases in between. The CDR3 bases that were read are TGTGCCAGCAGCGTAACCAGGGTAGGGGCCGGGGAG. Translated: CASSVTRVGAGE. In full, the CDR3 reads CASSVTRVGAGELFF.

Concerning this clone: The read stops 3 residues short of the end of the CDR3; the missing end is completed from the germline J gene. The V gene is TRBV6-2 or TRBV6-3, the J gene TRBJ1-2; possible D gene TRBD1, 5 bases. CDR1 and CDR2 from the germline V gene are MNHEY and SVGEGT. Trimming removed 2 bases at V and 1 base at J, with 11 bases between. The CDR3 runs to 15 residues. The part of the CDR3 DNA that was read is TGTGCCAGCAGTTACGAACAGGAGAGTAACTATGGC. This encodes CASSYEQESNYG. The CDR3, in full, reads CASSYEQESNYGYTF.

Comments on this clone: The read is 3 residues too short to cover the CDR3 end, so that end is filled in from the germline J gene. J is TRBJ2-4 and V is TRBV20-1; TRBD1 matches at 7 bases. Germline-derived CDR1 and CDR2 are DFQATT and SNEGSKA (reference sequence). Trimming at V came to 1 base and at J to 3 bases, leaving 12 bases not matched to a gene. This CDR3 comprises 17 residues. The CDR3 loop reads CSARALIDRELKNIQYF. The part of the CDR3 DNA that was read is TGCAGTGCTAGAGCTCTAATTGACAGGGAACTCAAAAACATT.

CDR3 DNA, as far as it was read: TGTGCCAGTAGTATTTCTAGCGGGAGCAACGAG. Its protein product is CASSISSGSNE. The whole CDR3 protein is CASSISSGSNEQYF. This rearrangement joins TRBV19 to TRBJ2-7; 10 bases fit TRBD2. From the germline J gene comes the end of the CDR3, since the read stops 3 residues before it. Looked up from germline, CDR1 is LNHDA and CDR2 is SQIVND (reference sequence). The CDR3 is made up of 14 amino acids. The ends lost 3 bases at V and 5 bases at J; junction bases unmatched: 4.

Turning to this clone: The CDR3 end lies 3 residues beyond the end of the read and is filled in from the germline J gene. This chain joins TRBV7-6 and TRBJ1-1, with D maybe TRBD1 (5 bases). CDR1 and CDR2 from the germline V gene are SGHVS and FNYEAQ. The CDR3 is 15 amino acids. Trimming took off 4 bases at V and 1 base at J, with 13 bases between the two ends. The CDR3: CASSSPEGRNTEAFF. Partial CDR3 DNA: TGTGCCAGCAGCTCCCCAGAGGGGCGGAACACTGAA.

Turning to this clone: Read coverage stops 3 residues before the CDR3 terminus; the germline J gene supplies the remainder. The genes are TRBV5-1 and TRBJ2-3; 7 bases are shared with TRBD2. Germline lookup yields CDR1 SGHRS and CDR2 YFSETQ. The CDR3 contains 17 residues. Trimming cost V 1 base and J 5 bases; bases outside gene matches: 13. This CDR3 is CASSLPAGVGLGDTQYF. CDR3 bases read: TGCGCCAGCAGCTTGCCTGCGGGAGTAGGTCTTGGAGATACG.

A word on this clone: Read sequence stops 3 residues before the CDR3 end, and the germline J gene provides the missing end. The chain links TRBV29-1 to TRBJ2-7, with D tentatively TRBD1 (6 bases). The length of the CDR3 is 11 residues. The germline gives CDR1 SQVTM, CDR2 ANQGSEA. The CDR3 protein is CSRQAHYEQYF. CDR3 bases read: TGCAGTAGACAGGCGCACTACGAG.

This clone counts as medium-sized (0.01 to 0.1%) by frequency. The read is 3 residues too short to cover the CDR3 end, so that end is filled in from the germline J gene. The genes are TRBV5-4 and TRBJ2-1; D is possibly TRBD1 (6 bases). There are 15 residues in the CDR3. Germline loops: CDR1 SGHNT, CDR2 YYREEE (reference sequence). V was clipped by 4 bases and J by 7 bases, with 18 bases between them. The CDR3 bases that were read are TGTGCCAGCAGCCCCGTCAGGGGAAGTATAAATGAG. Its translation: CASSPVRGSINE. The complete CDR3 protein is CASSPVRGSINEQFF.

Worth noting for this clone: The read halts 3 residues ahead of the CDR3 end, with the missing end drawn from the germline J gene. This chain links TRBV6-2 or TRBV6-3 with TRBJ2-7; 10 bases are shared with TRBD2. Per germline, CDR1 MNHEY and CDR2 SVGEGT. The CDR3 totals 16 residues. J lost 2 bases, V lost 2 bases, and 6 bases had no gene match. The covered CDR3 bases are TGTGCCAGCAGTTACGACAGGACTAGCGGAACCTACGAG. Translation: CASSYDRTSGTYE. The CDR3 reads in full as CASSYDRTSGTYEQYF.

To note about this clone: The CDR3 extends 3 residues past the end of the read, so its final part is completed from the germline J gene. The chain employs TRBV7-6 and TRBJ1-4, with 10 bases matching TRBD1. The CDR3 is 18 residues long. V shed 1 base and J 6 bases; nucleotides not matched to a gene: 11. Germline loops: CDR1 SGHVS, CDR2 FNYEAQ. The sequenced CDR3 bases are TGTGCCAGCAGCTTAGAAGGGACAGGGGTGGTGTCGGATGAAAAA. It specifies CASSLEGTGVVSDEK. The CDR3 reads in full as CASSLEGTGVVSDEKLFF.

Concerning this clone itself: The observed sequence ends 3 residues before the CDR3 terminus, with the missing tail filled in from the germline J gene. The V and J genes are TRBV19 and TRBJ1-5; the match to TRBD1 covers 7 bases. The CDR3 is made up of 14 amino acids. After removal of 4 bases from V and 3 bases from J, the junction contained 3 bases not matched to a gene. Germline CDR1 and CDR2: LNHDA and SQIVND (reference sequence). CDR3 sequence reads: CASSTQGPNQPQHF. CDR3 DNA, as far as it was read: TGTGCCAGTAGTACACAGGGGCCCAATCAGCCC.

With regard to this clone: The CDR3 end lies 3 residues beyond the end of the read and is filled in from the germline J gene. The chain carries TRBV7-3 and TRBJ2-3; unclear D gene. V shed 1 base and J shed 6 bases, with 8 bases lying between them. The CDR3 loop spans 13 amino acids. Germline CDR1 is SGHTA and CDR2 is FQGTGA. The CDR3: CASSLIKGDTQYF. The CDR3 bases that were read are TGTGCCAGCAGCTTAATAAAAGGGGATACG.

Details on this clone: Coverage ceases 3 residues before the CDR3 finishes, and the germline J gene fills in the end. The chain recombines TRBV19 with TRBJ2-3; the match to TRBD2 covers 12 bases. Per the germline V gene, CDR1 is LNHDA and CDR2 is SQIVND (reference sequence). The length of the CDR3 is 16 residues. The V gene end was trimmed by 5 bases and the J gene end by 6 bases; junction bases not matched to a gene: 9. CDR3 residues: CASSPRTSGMRDTQYF. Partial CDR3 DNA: TGTGCCAGTAGTCCGAGGACTAGCGGGATGAGGGATACG.

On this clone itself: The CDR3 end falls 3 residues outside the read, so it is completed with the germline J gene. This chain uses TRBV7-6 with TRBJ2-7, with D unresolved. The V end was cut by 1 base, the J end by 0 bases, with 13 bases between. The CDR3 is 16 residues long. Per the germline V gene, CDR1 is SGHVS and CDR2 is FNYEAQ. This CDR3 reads CASSLGAADGSYEQYF. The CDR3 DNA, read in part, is TGTGCCAGCAGCTTAGGGGCAGCTGATGGCTCCTACGAG.